Reported below is one TCR beta chain. This sample was included in a study of blood T cell repertoires in COVID-19. Sequenced by immunoSEQ multiplex PCR; TCRdb stores in-frame clones only, minus some. The profile shows 330,000 or so clones, roughly 90% of them singletons. The germline V gene has CDR1 SNHLY and CDR2 FYNNEI. The CDR3 length is 13 residues. J gave up 2 bases and V 8 bases, and 3 bases lay outside the gene matches. The origin of this receptor is a young woman who had been exposed to COVID-19. Sequencing was done on a sample of PBMCs or T cells enriched from blood (not recorded which). J is TRBJ2-5 and V is TRBV2; 9 positions agree with TRBD2. CDR3 region: CASRLAGQETQYF. The CDR3 nucleotides read TGTGCCAGCCGGCTAGCGGGACAAGAGACCCAGTACTTC.